The present entry profiles one TCR beta chain with its context. The antigen it recognizes is unknown. A read error may be the cause here, since a much bigger clone is one base away. This entry belongs to a study of T cells in Graves' hyperthyroidism and ophthalmopathy (dated by TCRdb to about 2019). A note on the overall study: Peripheral blood was sampled at the time of initial diagnosis, prior to any treatment. The approximately 90 discovery patients were randomly split 7:3 into training and test sets. Once sampling was done, hyperthyroidism patients were given methimazole at a starting dose of 30 mg daily, whereas ophthalmopathy patients were given high-dose intravenous methylprednisolone. The paper describes TCR Vbeta CDR3 sequencing of around 130 peripheral blood samples, made up of 43 ophthalmopathy patients, roughly 75 hyperthyroidism patients and roughly 17 progressor patients. Prospective prediction of ophthalmopathy was tested in an independent validation cohort of 18 to 20 hyperthyroidism patients and 15 to 17 patients who later progressed to ophthalmopathy. In addition, the study compared T-cell repertoires in thyroid tissue and in blood from several Graves' hyperthyroidism patients. To identify TCR V-J signatures that set the groups apart, the researchers used a discovery cohort of 100 patients, made up of around 40 with Graves' ophthalmopathy and around 58 with stable Graves' hyperthyroidism. The paper as a whole reports these results and caveats: In cross-validation, a model built on a 13 V-J signature told ophthalmopathy apart from stable hyperthyroidism with approximately 90% sensitivity and approximately 84% specificity, and in testing the same model reached 80%/75%. During validation, the model predicted progression to ophthalmopathy a median of roughly six months ahead of onset, with almost 71% sensitivity and 72.22% specificity. Most expanded thyroid clonotypes (frequency above 0.001) were also detected in blood, a finding suggesting that blood repertoires may reflect thyroid immune responses. No statistical method was used to set the sample size in advance, and investigators knew the group allocation.

Stable Graves' hyperthyroidism was defined as the absence of progression to ophthalmopathy over 18 months of follow-up. Hyperthyroidism patients were aged 18 to 65 years and newly diagnosed, with disease duration of less than 2 months. Any patient with an uncontrolled infection, another autoimmune disease, pregnancy or lactation was excluded. Diagnoses were established on the basis of clinical symptoms, serum thyroxine and TRAb, thyroid ultrasound, and orbital computed tomography. PBMCs were isolated from about 9 ml of fresh peripheral blood by Ficoll-Paque density gradient centrifugation. Total RNA was extracted with Trizol reagent, and quality was checked on an Agilent 2100 Bioanalyzer. The TCR beta CDR3 regions were amplified from RNA transcripts. A first-round RT-PCR of the TCR CDR3 used the HTBI primer set with the Qiagen OneStep RT-PCR kit. Libraries were constructed in a second round of multiplex PCR, after which size selection and purification were performed. The libraries were sequenced on an Illumina HiSeq2000 using paired-end 100 bp reads. The authors' analysis ran thus. Raw data were processed with SOAPnuke, discarding reads with adapters, uncalled bases, mean Phred below 15, or no exact constant-primer or identifier match. COPE v1.2.5 was used to merge the high-quality paired reads, and each unique nucleotide sequence was defined as a clonotype. MiTCR v1.1 was used to align clonotypes to the IMGT TRBV, TRBD and TRBJ reference segments. The analysis was restricted to V-J combinations with a frequency above 0.0001, which together covered just over 99% of the repertoires. The TCS score was defined as F50 (clonal expansion) divided by E x V (chaos), with BLOSUM62-based TCRdist calculated between CDR3 peptides within each V-J. Welch's t-statistics and random forest reduced 500 to 650 V-J features to 10 to 15, which were used in a naive Bayes classifier (R e1071). Thyroid-blood repertoire similarity was quantified with the Morisita-Horn index. TCRdb cleaned the public reads at Q25 with fastp, built clones with MiXCR and kept in-frame beta chains. Rows are combined by CDR3 protein, so each entry shows the most common genes and DNA. The V and J calls and clone size come from TCRdb's table, not from the authors' own analysis. This sample is represented by roughly 840,000 distinct CDR3 sequences; roughly 40% of them were singletons. The top ten constitute roughly 8.3% of the sample.

For CDR1 and CDR2, the germline V gene (reference sequence) lists LNHDA and SQIVND. From the cysteine through the phenylalanine, the CDR3 covers 15 amino acids. Only the CDR3 part of the read is kept: 45 bases, read in frame from the first base. Sequencing input: blood. The receptor was isolated from a man between 18 and 29 years old with Graves' hyperthyroidism. Recombination linked TRBV19 to TRBJ1-2, with no confident D gene call. The CDR3 protein: CASSTFLSAHYGHTF. In nucleotides, the sequence is TGTGCCAGTAGTACCTTCCTTTCCGCCCACTATGGCCACACCTTC.